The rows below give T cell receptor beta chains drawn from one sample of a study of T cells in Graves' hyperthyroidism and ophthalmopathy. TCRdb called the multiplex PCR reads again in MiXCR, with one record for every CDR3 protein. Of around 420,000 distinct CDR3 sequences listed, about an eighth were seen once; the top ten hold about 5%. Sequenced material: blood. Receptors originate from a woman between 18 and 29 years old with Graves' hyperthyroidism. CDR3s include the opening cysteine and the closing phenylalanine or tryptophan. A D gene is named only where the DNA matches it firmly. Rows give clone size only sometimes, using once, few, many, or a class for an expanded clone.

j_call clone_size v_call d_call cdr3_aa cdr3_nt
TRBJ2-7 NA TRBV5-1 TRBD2 CASSLGRTSEKDPYEQYF TGCGCCAGCAGCTTGGGGAGGACTAGCGAGAAGGACCCCTACGAGCAGTACTTC
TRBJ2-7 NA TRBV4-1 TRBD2 CASTMGTSGSYEQYF TGCGCCAGCACCATGGGGACTAGCGGATCCTACGAGCAGTACTTC
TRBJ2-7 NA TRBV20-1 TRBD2 CSANGLAGVSYEQYF TGCAGTGCTAATGGACTAGCGGGAGTAAGTTACGAGCAGTACTTC
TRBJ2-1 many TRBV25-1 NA CASSEGLAEQFF TGTGCCAGCAGTGAAGGGCTGGCCGAGCAGTTCTTC
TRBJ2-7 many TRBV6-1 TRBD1 CASSDLTGTSYEQYF TGTGCCAGCAGTGATTTGACAGGGACCTCCTACGAGCAGTACTTC
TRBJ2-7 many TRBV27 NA CASSNLYRSNRGEQYF TGTGCCAGCAGTAACCTTTACAGGTCGAATCGGGGGGAGCAGTACTTC
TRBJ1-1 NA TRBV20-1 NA CSARDQIRYEAFF TGCAGTGCTAGAGATCAGATCAGGTATGAAGCTTTCTTT
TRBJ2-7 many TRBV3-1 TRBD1 CASSQERGQVVEQYF TGTGCCAGCAGCCAAGAACGAGGACAGGTTGTCGAGCAGTACTTC
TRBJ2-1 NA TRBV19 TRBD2 CASKRREGRNEQFF TGTGCCAGTAAAAGGCGGGAGGGCAGGAATGAGCAGTTCTTC
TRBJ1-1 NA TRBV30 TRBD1 CAWTSGTGMGEAFF TGTGCCTGGACCTCCGGGACAGGGATGGGAGAAGCTTTCTTT
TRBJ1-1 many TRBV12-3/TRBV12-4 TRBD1 CASSIRTGAGTEAFF TGTGCCAGCAGTATACGGACAGGCGCTGGCACTGAAGCTTTCTTT
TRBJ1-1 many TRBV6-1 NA CASRQGYTRRRTSNTEAFF TGTGCCAGCAGGCAAGGCTATACACGGCGACGGACCTCAAACACTGAAGCTTTCTTT
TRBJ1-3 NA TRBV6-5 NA CASSYRDSGGNTIYF TGTGCCAGCAGCTACCGGGATTCAGGTGGAAACACCATATATTTT
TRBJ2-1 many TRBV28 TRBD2 CASSFSASGANEQFF TGTGCCAGCAGTTTTTCGGCTAGCGGGGCCAATGAGCAGTTCTTC
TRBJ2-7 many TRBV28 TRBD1 CASSFILGQGDYEQYF TGTGCCAGCAGTTTTATACTGGGACAGGGGGACTACGAGCAGTACTTC
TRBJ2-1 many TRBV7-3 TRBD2 CASSLDGGSSYNEQFF TGTGCCAGCAGCTTAGATGGCGGGAGCTCCTACAATGAGCAGTTCTTC
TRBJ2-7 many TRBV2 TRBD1 CASIGQGLVEQYF TGTGCCAGCATTGGACAGGGGTTGGTCGAGCAGTACTTC
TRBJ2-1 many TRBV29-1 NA CSGEGGVINEQFF TGCAGCGGGGAGGGGGGAGTGATCAATGAGCAGTTCTTC
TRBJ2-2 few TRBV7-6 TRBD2 CASSLGLLAGGPPTGELFF TGTGCCAGCAGCTTAGGCTTACTAGCGGGAGGCCCCCCCACCGGGGAGCTGTTTTTT
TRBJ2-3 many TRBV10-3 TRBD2 CAVASGTSTDTQYF TGTGCCGTCGCTAGCGGGACGAGCACAGATACGCAGTATTTT
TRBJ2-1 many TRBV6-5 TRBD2 CASSYVRASGQSSCNEQFF TGTGCCAGCAGTTACGTTCGGGCTAGCGGCCAGAGCTCCTGCAATGAGCAGTTCTTC
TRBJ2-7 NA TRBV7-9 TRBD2 CASSSITTSAYEQYF TGTGCCAGCAGCTCGATCACGACTAGCGCCTACGAGCAGTACTTC
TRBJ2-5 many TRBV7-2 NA CASSLAGTRGETQYF TGTGCCAGCAGCTTAGCTGGGACTCGCGGGGAGACCCAGTACTTC
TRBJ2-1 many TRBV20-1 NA CSARVVGGGNEQFF TGCAGTGCTAGAGTGGTGGGAGGAGGTAATGAGCAGTTCTTC
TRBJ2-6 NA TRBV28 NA CASSLIPGRRSSGANVLTF TGTGCCAGCAGTTTAATACCGGGACGACGAAGCTCTGGGGCCAACGTCCTGACTTTC
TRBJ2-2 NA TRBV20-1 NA CSASPWLNTGELFF TGCAGTGCTAGCCCCTGGCTGAACACCGGGGAGCTGTTTTTT
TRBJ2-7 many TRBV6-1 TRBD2 CASSQTSAEWLYEQYF TGTGCCAGCAGTCAAACTAGCGCCGAGTGGCTCTACGAGCAGTACTTC
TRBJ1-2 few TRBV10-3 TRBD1 CAISRTGGEYYGYTF TGTGCCATCAGTAGGACAGGGGGTGAATACTATGGCTACACCTTC
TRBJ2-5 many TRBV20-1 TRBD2 CSARDLRAGGLVQETQYF TGCAGTGCTAGAGATCTTCGAGCGGGAGGGCTGGTCCAAGAGACCCAGTACTTC
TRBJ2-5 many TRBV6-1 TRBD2 CASSWSGRGETQYF TGTGCCAGCAGTTGGAGCGGGAGAGGAGAGACCCAGTACTTC
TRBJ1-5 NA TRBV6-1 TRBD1 CASTGTVNQPQHF TGTGCCAGCACTGGGACAGTCAATCAGCCCCAGCATTTT
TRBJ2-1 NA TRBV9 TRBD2 CASSVVPLGTSPNEQFF TGTGCCAGCAGCGTAGTTCCCCTCGGGACTAGCCCCAATGAGCAGTTCTTC
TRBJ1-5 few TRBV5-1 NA CASSLGQGSAPQHF TGCGCCAGCAGCTTGGGGCAGGGATCGGCGCCCCAGCATTTT
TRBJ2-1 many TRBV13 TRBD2 CASSPWTSVTYNEQFF TGTGCCAGCAGCCCCTGGACTAGCGTGACCTACAATGAGCAGTTCTTC
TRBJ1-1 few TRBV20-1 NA CSAPGGANTEAFF TGCAGTGCTCCCGGGGGTGCGAACACTGAAGCTTTCTTT
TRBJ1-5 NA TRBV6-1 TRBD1 CASGGTGGNQPQHF TGTGCCAGCGGGGGGACAGGGGGCAATCAGCCCCAGCATTTT
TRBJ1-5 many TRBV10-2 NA CASSWVPRTQPQHF TGCGCCAGCAGTTGGGTCCCCAGGACCCAGCCCCAGCATTTT
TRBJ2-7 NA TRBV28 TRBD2 CASRRTSLYEQYF TGTGCCAGCAGAAGGACTAGCTTATACGAGCAGTACTTC
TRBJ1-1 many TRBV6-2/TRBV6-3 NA CASSRERRIDTEAFF TGTGCCAGCAGTCGAGAGCGGCGTATTGATACTGAAGCTTTCTTT
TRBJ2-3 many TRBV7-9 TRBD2 CASSPRLAGRADTQYF TGTGCCAGCAGCCCTCGACTAGCGGGGCGGGCAGATACGCAGTATTTT
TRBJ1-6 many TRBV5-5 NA CASSDGLKNSPLHF TGTGCCAGCAGCGATGGACTGAAGAATTCACCCCTCCACTTT
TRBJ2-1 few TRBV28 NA CASSLTPTYNEQFF TGTGCCAGCAGCTTGACCCCAACATACAATGAGCAGTTCTTC
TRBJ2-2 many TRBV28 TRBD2 CASGSLAGPDTGELFF TGTGCCAGCGGGTCCTTAGCGGGACCCGACACCGGGGAGCTGTTTTTT
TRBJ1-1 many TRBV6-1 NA CASSWVAEAFF TGTGCCAGCAGTTGGGTTGCTGAAGCTTTCTTT
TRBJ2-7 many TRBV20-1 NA CSARAQGAYEQYF TGCAGTGCTAGAGCCCAGGGAGCCTACGAGCAGTACTTC
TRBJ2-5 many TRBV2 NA CASRESGTYQETQYF TGTGCCAGCAGAGAGAGCGGAACCTACCAAGAGACCCAGTACTTC
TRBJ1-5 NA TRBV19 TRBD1 CASYGTGGVRGNQPQHF TGTGCCAGTTATGGGACAGGGGGCGTTAGGGGCAATCAGCCCCAGCATTTT
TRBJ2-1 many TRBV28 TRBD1 CASRAGTGGTGEQFF TGTGCCAGCAGGGCTGGGACAGGGGGCACGGGTGAGCAGTTCTTC